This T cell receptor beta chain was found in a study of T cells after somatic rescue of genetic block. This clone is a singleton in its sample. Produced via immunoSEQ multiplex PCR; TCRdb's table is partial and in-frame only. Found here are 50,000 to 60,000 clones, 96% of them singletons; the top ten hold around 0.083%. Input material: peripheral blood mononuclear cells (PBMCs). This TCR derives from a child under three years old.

CDR3 coding DNA: TGTGCCAGCAGCACGGCGGGAGAAGAGACCCAGTACTTC. Protein sequence: CASSTAGEETQYF. The chain carries TRBV21-1 and TRBJ2-5; the D call in the table, TRBD2, was not verified against the DNA. TRBV21-1 corresponds to a pseudogene. The length of the CDR3 is 13 residues.